A single sample is the source of the 31 T cell receptor beta chains below, sequenced in a study of T cell clonality in common variable immunodeficiency (dated by TCRdb to 2014 to 2015). Preparation of the library involved the immunoSEQ multiplex PCR assay. This immuneACCESS table, as held by TCRdb, lists in-frame sequences with V and J called but not all clones. Of the missing ones, under half trace to an unresolved V gene in checked studies; the others have no known cause. The table shows roughly 30,000 clones here, with no singletons. About 13% of the sample belongs to the ten largest clones. Sequences were obtained from peripheral blood mononuclear cells. The receptors derive from a person aged 18 to 75 in good health.

This clone was detected many times. From the germline J gene comes the end of the CDR3, since the read stops 3 residues before it. The J gene is TRBJ2-7, the V gene TRBV5-1; D is ambiguous. V dropped 0 bases and J dropped 4 bases, with 11 bases sitting between them. This CDR3 is built from 14 residues. Germline CDR1 reads SGHRS; CDR2 reads YFSETQ. The DNA read from the CDR3 is TGCGCCAGCAGCTTGGATGGCCGCTTATACGAG. It yields the protein CASSLDGRLYE. Given in full, the CDR3 is CASSLDGRLYEQYF.

This clone was observed many times. The missing CDR3 end, 3 residues past where the read stops, is filled in from the germline J gene. This rearrangement joins TRBV19 to TRBJ2-5; 8 nucleotides align to TRBD2. This CDR3 is built from 14 residues. Trimming cost V 8 bases and J 7 bases; bases outside gene matches: 12. CDR1 is LNHDA, CDR2 SQIVND, per germline (reference sequence). CDR3 residues: CASSQRGWGGTQYF. The sequenced CDR3 bases are TGTGCCAGTTCACAGCGGGGGTGGGGGGGGACC.

This clone was counted between two and nine times. The CDR3 end falls 3 residues outside the read, so it is completed with the germline J gene. The rearrangement uses TRBV20-1 and TRBJ2-7; TRBD2 agrees at 10 bases. Per the germline V gene, CDR1 is DFQATT and CDR2 is SNEGSKA (reference sequence). The CDR3 is made up of 15 amino acids. The trim removed 3 bases at V and 2 bases at J, leaving 7 bases unmatched. This chain's CDR3 is CSASWLAGAAYEQYF. The sequenced CDR3 bases are TGCAGTGCTAGTTGGCTAGCGGGGGCCGCCTACGAG.

This clone was seen many times. CDR3 amino acids: CASSIVKSQGNQPQHF. CDR3 DNA (partial): TGTGCCAGTAGTATAGTGAAATCGCAGGGCAATCAGCCC. The chain employs TRBV19 and TRBJ1-5; D call uncertain. Coverage ceases 3 residues before the CDR3 finishes, and the germline J gene fills in the end. The CDR3 has 16 residues. In germline, CDR1 is LNHDA, CDR2 SQIVND (reference sequence). Between the trimmed V and J ends, which lost 1 base and 2 bases, there was a span of 12 bases.

This clone appeared many times. Partial CDR3 DNA: TGTGCCAGCAGCCAAGGGGGACAGTTCACAGATACG. This gives the protein CASSQGGQFTDT. The entire CDR3 protein is CASSQGGQFTDTQYF. The chain has TRBV7-8 and TRBJ2-3; 7 bases fit TRBD1. The read terminates 3 residues ahead of where the CDR3 ends, so the germline J gene completes it. The CDR3 extends over 15 amino acids. Germline V lookup: CDR1 SGHVS, CDR2 FQNEAQ. Trimming cost V 5 bases and J 2 bases; bases outside gene matches: 7.

The table lists this clone with many counts. CDR3 DNA, as far as it was read: TGTGCCAGCAGCTTTGCCGACAGGGGGACGGAA. This gives the protein CASSFADRGTE. The complete CDR3 sequence is CASSFADRGTELFF. This chain uses TRBV7-2 with TRBJ1-4, with 9 bases that match TRBD1. From the germline J gene comes the end of the CDR3, since the read stops 3 residues before it. This CDR3 comprises 14 residues. The V gene's germline CDR1 is SGHTA and CDR2 FQGNSA.

This clone was picked up many times. With the read ending 3 residues before the CDR3 end, the germline J gene is used to fill in that end. The rearrangement links TRBV7-2 to TRBJ2-3; tentative D call: TRBD2 (6 bases). The CDR3 totals 15 residues. Germline CDR1 is SGHTA and CDR2 is FQGNSA. Trimming shortened V by 4 bases and J by 3 bases, and 14 bases separated the two germline ends. CDR3 sequence reads: CASSWNLGGTDTQYF. The CDR3 DNA, read in part, is TGTGCCAGCAGCTGGAACCTCGGAGGGACAGATACG.

This clone showed up many times. Coverage ceases 3 residues before the CDR3 finishes, and the germline J gene fills in the end. This chain links TRBV5-1 with TRBJ2-1; TRBD1 matches 7 bases. V dropped 4 bases and J dropped 4; count of bases not matched to a gene: 8. Germline-derived CDR1 and CDR2 are SGHRS and YFSETQ. The CDR3 contains 15 residues. The sequenced CDR3 bases are TGCGCCAGCAGCATCGGACAGGCCGGATACAATGAG. Translated: CASSIGQAGYNE. The CDR3, in full, reads CASSIGQAGYNEQFF. The whole variable domain, filled in from reference TRBV5-1 and TRBJ2-1, reads KAGVTQTPRYLIKTRGQQVTLSCSPISGHRSVSWYQQTPGQGLQFLFEYFSETQRNKGNFPGRFSGRQFSNSRSEMNVSTLELGDSALYLCASSIGQAGYNEQFFGPGTRLTVL.

This CDR3 is CASSPRGGRNTIYF. Partial CDR3 DNA: TGTGCCAGCAGCCCACGGGGAGGAAGAAACACC. This chain uses TRBV11-2 with TRBJ1-3, with D hard to call. The read ends 3 residues early relative to the CDR3; the germline J gene fills the gap. Per germline, CDR1 SGHAT and CDR2 FQNNGV. The CDR3 runs 14 residues. With 5 bases removed from V and 5 bases from J, the gap between germline ends came to 13 bases.

This clone was recorded at least ten times. The read gets to within 3 residues of the CDR3 end, and the germline J gene fills in the rest. V gene TRBV5-1 combines with J gene TRBJ1-4; D possibly corresponds to TRBD1 (6 bases). The length of the CDR3 is 14 residues. Germline CDR1 SGHRS, CDR2 YFSETQ. V shed 3 bases and J shed 4 bases, with 10 bases lying between them. CDR3 DNA (partial): TGCGCCAGCAGCTCGGACAGCAATAATGAAAAA. Translation gives CASSSDSNNEK. The entire CDR3 is CASSSDSNNEKLFF.

This clone was detected ten times or more. The CDR3 goes on 3 residues after the read ends, and that part is filled in from the germline J gene. This chain joins TRBV7-9 and TRBJ2-7; 8 nucleotides align to TRBD2. With V trimmed by 5 bases and J by 5 bases, 11 bases remained unmatched. The CDR3 runs 15 residues. Germline V gives CDR1 SEHNR, CDR2 FQNEAQ (reference sequence). Incomplete CDR3 DNA: TGTGCCAGCAGCCCCTCCAGCGGGGGTTCGAACGAG. This encodes CASSPSSGGSNE. The whole CDR3 sequence is CASSPSSGGSNEQYF.

Ten or more counts support this clone. The read terminates 3 residues ahead of where the CDR3 ends, so the germline J gene completes it. Other DNA sequences in the same sample also yield this CDR3. This chain uses TRBV13 with TRBJ1-3, with D perhaps matching TRBD1 (6 bases). CDR3 size: 15 residues. Germline assignment: CDR1 PRHDT and CDR2 FYEKMQ (reference sequence). V gave up 5 bases and J gave up 4 bases, with 15 bases separating them. The part of the CDR3 DNA that was read is TGTGCCAGCAGCAAGCGCGACAGGAGCGGAAACACC. It yields the protein CASSKRDRSGNT. Given in full, the CDR3 is CASSKRDRSGNTIYF. The full variable domain, with the rest looked up from reference TRBV13 and TRBJ1-3, is AAGVIQSPRHLIKEKRETATLKCYPIPRHDTVYWYQQGPGQDPQFLISFYEKMQSDKGSIPDRFSAQQFSDYHSELNMSSLELGDSALYFCASSKRDRSGNTIYFGEGSWLTVV.

This clone was recorded at least ten times. Coverage ceases 3 residues before the CDR3 finishes, and the germline J gene fills in the end. V and J are TRBV7-9 and TRBJ2-2; D may be TRBD2 (5 bases). Germline CDR1 SEHNR, CDR2 FQNEAQ (reference sequence). The CDR3 is made up of 14 amino acids. V lost 4 bases and J lost 6, with 12 bases in between. CDR3 in amino acids: CASSSDGRAGELFF. Incomplete CDR3 DNA: TGTGCCAGCAGCTCGGACGGGCGGGCCGGGGAG.

This clone was counted at least ten times. The read falls 3 residues short of the CDR3 end, and the missing part is taken from the germline J gene. The gene calls are TRBV19 and TRBJ2-5; 7 bases align to TRBD1. The CDR3 spans 15 residues. Germline V gene lookup returns CDR1 LNHDA and CDR2 SQIVND (reference sequence). The trim removed 3 bases at V and 7 bases at J, leaving 11 bases unmatched. The CDR3 protein is CASSISRDRVGTQYF. CDR3 DNA, as far as it was read: TGTGCCAGTAGTATCTCCCGCGACAGGGTCGGGACC.

This clone was observed many times. From the germline J gene comes the end of the CDR3, since the read stops 3 residues before it. The chain links TRBV19 to TRBJ2-2; TRBD1 agrees at 7 bases. The V segment lost 7 bases and the J segment 0 bases; nucleotides outside the gene matches: 5. The CDR3 is made up of 15 amino acids. Germline assignment: CDR1 LNHDA and CDR2 SQIVND (reference sequence). The CDR3 bases that were read are TGTGCCAGTACACCTCAGGGGGCGAACACCGGGGAG. Translation gives CASTPQGANTGE. The full CDR3 protein is CASTPQGANTGELFF.

This clone appeared many times. With the read ending 3 residues before the CDR3 end, the germline J gene is used to fill in that end. V gene TRBV5-6 combines with J gene TRBJ2-7, with a weak D call TRBD1 (6 bases). The CDR3 extends over 12 amino acids. Trimming stripped 2 bases from V and 6 bases from J, with 9 bases between. CDR1 SGHDT and CDR2 YYEEEE come from the germline V gene. The CDR3 sequence is CASSLQGREQYF. CDR3 DNA, as far as it was read: TGTGCCAGCAGCTTACAGGGTCGCGAG.

This clone occurred many times. Read data end 3 residues before the CDR3 end; the end is taken from the germline J gene. This sequence joins TRBV19 and TRBJ1-4, with 8 bases matching TRBD1. The germline V gene encodes CDR1 LNHDA and CDR2 SQIVND (reference sequence). There are 15 residues in the CDR3. V shed 3 bases and J 6 bases; nucleotides not matched to a gene: 6. This CDR3 is CASSIPTGADEKLFF. Incomplete CDR3 DNA: TGTGCCAGTAGTATCCCGACAGGGGCGGATGAAAAA.

This clone was picked up many times. The CDR3 is cut off 3 residues early in the read; its end comes from the germline J gene. The V gene is TRBV29-1, the J gene TRBJ2-1, with 10 nucleotides matching TRBD1. Germline V gene sequence: CDR1 SQVTM, CDR2 ANQGSEA. V was pared by 6 bases and J by 5 bases, with 1 base of the junction left unmatched. This CDR3 has 12 residues. The CDR3 DNA, read in part, is TGCAGCGTGGGGACAGGGGACAATGAG. Its translation: CSVGTGDNE. Given in full, the CDR3 is CSVGTGDNEQFF.

This clone was seen many times. Read data end 3 residues before the CDR3 end; the end is taken from the germline J gene. The chain employs TRBV5-6 and TRBJ2-4; a weak D match, TRBD1 (5 bases). CDR3 length: 15 residues. V was trimmed by 4 bases and J by 8 bases, leaving 19 bases between them. CDR1 and CDR2 (germline): SGHDT, YYEEEE. CDR3 region: CASSPGVRVKDIQYF. The CDR3 DNA, read in part, is TGTGCCAGCAGCCCCGGTGTCAGGGTTAAGGACATT.

This clone came up many times. The missing CDR3 end, 3 residues past where the read stops, is filled in from the germline J gene. This chain uses TRBV27 with TRBJ1-1; D is unresolved. Germline V gives CDR1 MNHEY, CDR2 SMNVEV (reference sequence). CDR3 length: 12 residues. V was shortened by 3 bases and J by 5 bases, with 7 bases between the two germline ends. CDR3 DNA, as far as it was read: TGTGCCAGCAGTTTTGTAGGGACTGAA. Protein: CASSFVGTE. The CDR3 in full is CASSFVGTEAFF.

Many counts were recorded for this clone. The CDR3 end lies 3 residues beyond the end of the read and is filled in from the germline J gene. This rearrangement joins TRBV7-9 to TRBJ2-3, with D tentatively TRBD1 (6 bases). CDR1 is SEHNR and CDR2 is FQNEAQ in the germline V gene (reference sequence). This CDR3 has 15 amino acids. Here the CDR3 reads CASSLGGGPVLTQYF. The sequenced CDR3 bases are TGTGCCAGCAGCTTAGGAGGGGGACCAGTCCTAACG.

The table lists this clone with a few counts. The read ends 3 residues early relative to the CDR3; the germline J gene fills the gap. The gene calls are TRBV27 and TRBJ2-5, with D perhaps TRBD1 (6 bases). The germline V gene has CDR1 MNHEY and CDR2 SMNVEV (reference sequence). Trimming removed 2 bases from V and 4 bases from J, with 11 bases in between. This CDR3 has 14 residues. The chain's CDR3 is CASSLTGRVETQYF. The CDR3 bases that were read are TGTGCCAGCAGTTTAACAGGGAGAGTAGAGACC.

This clone was recorded many times. From the germline J gene comes the end of the CDR3, since the read stops 3 residues before it. The chain links TRBV5-1 to TRBJ1-2; 11 nucleotides line up with TRBD1. V lost 7 bases to trimming and J lost 2 bases; unmatched junction nucleotides: 4. The CDR3 spans 14 residues. Germline CDR1 reads SGHRS; CDR2 reads YFSETQ. The chain's CDR3 is CASSGTGGNYGYTF. Incomplete CDR3 DNA: TGCGCCAGCTCCGGGACAGGGGGAAACTATGGC.

This clone was counted at least ten times. The CDR3 extends 3 residues past the end of the read, so its final part is completed from the germline J gene. V and J are TRBV5-1 and TRBJ1-6; D gene unclear. Trimming took 0 bases from V and 3 from J, leaving 10 bases between them. There are 16 residues in the CDR3. CDR1 SGHRS and CDR2 YFSETQ come from the germline V gene. CDR3 DNA (partial): TGCGCCAGCAGCTTGGATCGGGGTGACTATAATTCACCC. Residues: CASSLDRGDYNSP. The complete CDR3 sequence is CASSLDRGDYNSPLHF.

This clone has at least ten counts. The read ends 3 residues early relative to the CDR3; the germline J gene fills the gap. This chain uses TRBV5-1 with TRBJ2-3; 8 bases align to TRBD2. The J segment lost 4 bases and the V segment lost 2 bases, leaving 6 bases of the junction unmatched. Germline loops: CDR1 SGHRS, CDR2 YFSETQ. The CDR3 runs 15 residues. The covered CDR3 bases are TGCGCCAGCAGCTTCGGGGGGGGGACTGCAGATACG. It translates to CASSFGGGTADT. The whole CDR3 protein reads CASSFGGGTADTQYF.

In its sample, this clone was seen many times. The missing CDR3 end, 3 residues past where the read stops, is filled in from the germline J gene. The genes are TRBV18 and TRBJ1-4; 7 nucleotides agree with TRBD1. Trimming took 3 bases from V and 8 from J; bases not matched to a gene: 9. There are 15 residues in the CDR3. The germline CDR1 and CDR2 sequences are KGHSH and LQKENI. CDR3 protein: CASSPDLETGEKLFF. The sequenced CDR3 bases are TGTGCCAGCTCACCCGACCTCGAGACAGGGGAAAAA.

This clone occurred many times. The read finishes 3 residues shy of the CDR3 end, and the germline J gene is used to complete it. V is TRBV20-1 and J is TRBJ2-3, with 10 bases identical to TRBD2. V lost 6 bases and J lost 8; bases outside the gene matches: 8. The CDR3 is made up of 13 amino acids. The germline V gene encodes CDR1 DFQATT and CDR2 SNEGSKA (reference sequence). The sequenced part of the CDR3 DNA is TGCAGTGCGAGTAGCGGGGGGTTTGTTACG. Translation: CSASSGGFVT. The whole CDR3 region reads CSASSGGFVTQYF.

This clone appeared a few times. At one end the junction does not follow the germline gene, possibly because of a read error. The DNA ends 3 residues before the CDR3 does, and the rest of the CDR3 is filled in from the germline J gene. The V and J genes are TRBV7-9 and TRBJ2-7, with D unresolved. Germline V CDR1 and CDR2: SEHNR, FQNEAQ (reference sequence). This CDR3 is built from 13 residues. The sequenced CDR3 bases are TGCACCAGCAGGCCGACATTCGGTAACGAG. It specifies CTSRPTFGNE. The entire CDR3 sequence reads CTSRPTFGNEQYF.

A note on this clone: The read is 3 residues too short to cover the CDR3 end, so that end is filled in from the germline J gene. The chain combines TRBV7-6 with TRBJ2-4; D possibly uses TRBD1 or TRBD2 (6 bases each). CDR3 size: 14 residues. Germline V gene sequence: CDR1 SGHVS, CDR2 FNYEAQ. CDR3 in amino acids: CASSDIQGGYGQYF. CDR3 DNA, as far as it was read: TGTGCCAGCAGCGATATACAGGGAGGCTATGGT.

There are many counts of this clone. The CDR3 end is not reached by the read, which stops 3 residues before it; the germline J gene fills it in. The rearrangement links TRBV5-1 to TRBJ2-5; 9 nucleotides agree with TRBD2. The CDR3 has 16 amino acids. The J segment lost 5 bases and the V segment lost 2 bases, leaving 10 bases of the junction unmatched. Germline-derived CDR1 and CDR2 are SGHRS and YFSETQ. The part of the CDR3 DNA that was read is TGCGCCAGCAGCTTTCTTTCCAGCGGGGGGTTGGAGACC. Its translation: CASSFLSSGGLET. The complete CDR3 reads CASSFLSSGGLETQYF. The full variable domain, completed using reference TRBV5-1 and TRBJ2-5, is KAGVTQTPRYLIKTRGQQVTLSCSPISGHRSVSWYQQTPGQGLQFLFEYFSETQRNKGNFPGRFSGRQFSNSRSEMNVSTLELGDSALYLCASSFLSSGGLETQYFGPGTRLLVL.

This clone was detected many times. The read ends 3 residues shy of where the CDR3 ends; the end is completed using the germline J gene. The rearrangement joins TRBV20-1 to TRBJ2-2; 11 positions match TRBD1. Germline V gene data show CDR1 as DFQATT and CDR2 as SNEGSKA (reference sequence). The junction had 7 bases not matched to a gene; V was cut back by 0 bases and J by 7 bases. The length of the CDR3 is 16 residues. Incomplete CDR3 DNA: TGCAGTGCTAGAGATAGGGGGACAGGGGGGATCGGGGAG. Encoded protein: CSARDRGTGGIGE. The whole CDR3 is CSARDRGTGGIGELFF.